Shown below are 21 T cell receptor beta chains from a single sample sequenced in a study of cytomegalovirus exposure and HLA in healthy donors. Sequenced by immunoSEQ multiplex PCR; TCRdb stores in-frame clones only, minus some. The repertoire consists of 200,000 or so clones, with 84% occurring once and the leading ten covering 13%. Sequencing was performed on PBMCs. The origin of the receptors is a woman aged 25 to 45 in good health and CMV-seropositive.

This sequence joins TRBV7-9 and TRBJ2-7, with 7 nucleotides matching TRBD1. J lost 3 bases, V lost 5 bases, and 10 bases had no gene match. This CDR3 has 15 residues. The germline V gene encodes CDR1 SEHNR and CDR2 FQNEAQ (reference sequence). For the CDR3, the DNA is TGTGCCAGCAGCGCATCTTTAGACAGGGTCTACGAGCAGTACTTC. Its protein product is CASSASLDRVYEQYF.

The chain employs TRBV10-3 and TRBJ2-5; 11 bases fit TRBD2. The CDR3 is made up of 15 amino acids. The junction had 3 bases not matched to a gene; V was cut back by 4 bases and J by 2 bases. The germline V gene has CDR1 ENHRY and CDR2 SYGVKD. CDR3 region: CAISVSGREQETQYF. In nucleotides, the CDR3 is TGTGCCATCAGTGTTAGCGGGAGGGAACAAGAGACCCAGTACTTC.

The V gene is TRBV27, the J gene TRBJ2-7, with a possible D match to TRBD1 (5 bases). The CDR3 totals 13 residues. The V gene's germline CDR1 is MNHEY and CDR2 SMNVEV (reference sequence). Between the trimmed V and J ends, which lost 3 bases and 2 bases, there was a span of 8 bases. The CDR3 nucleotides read TGTGCCAGCAGTTTGGGGCACCCCTACGAGCAGTACTTC. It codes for CASSLGHPYEQYF.

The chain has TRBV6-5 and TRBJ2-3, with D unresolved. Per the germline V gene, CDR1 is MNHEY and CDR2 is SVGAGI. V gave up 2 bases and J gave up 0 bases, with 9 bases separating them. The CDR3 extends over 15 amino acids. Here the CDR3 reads CASSYDISSTDTQYF. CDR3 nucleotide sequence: TGTGCCAGCAGTTACGACATCTCTAGCACAGATACGCAGTATTTT.

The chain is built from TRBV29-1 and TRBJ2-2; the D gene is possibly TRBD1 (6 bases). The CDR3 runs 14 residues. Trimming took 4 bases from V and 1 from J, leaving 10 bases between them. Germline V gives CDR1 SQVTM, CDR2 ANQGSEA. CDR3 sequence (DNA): TGCAGCGTTGGGACAGTTCGGAACACCGGGGAGCTGTTTTTT. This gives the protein CSVGTVRNTGELFF.

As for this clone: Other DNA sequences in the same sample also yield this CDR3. Here the CDR3 reads CASSLAGGDQPQHF. The CDR3 DNA sequence: TGTGCCAGCAGCTTAGCGGGCGGGGATCAGCCCCAGCATTTT. This chain links TRBV7-8 with TRBJ1-5; no clear D gene. The CDR3 spans 14 residues. Trimming took off 0 bases at V and 5 bases at J, with 8 bases between the two ends. The germline gives CDR1 SGHVS, CDR2 FQNEAQ.

CDR3 in amino acids: CASRRQPNQPQHF. The CDR3 nucleotides read TGTGCCAGCAGAAGACAGCCAAATCAGCCCCAGCATTTT. The chain recombines TRBV6-5 with TRBJ1-5, with D perhaps matching TRBD1 (5 bases). V was cut by 6 bases and J by 4 bases, with 10 bases left in between. CDR1 is MNHEY, CDR2 SVGAGI, per germline. CDR3 length: 13 amino acids.

The CDR3 sequence: CASRADTIFYEQYF. The CDR3, as DNA: TGTGCCAGCAGGGCCGACACGATATTCTACGAGCAGTACTTC. The chain recombines TRBV6-5 with TRBJ2-7, with no clear D. Germline V gives CDR1 MNHEY, CDR2 SVGAGI. There are 14 residues in the CDR3. V was shortened by 6 bases and J by 3 bases, with 15 bases between the two germline ends.

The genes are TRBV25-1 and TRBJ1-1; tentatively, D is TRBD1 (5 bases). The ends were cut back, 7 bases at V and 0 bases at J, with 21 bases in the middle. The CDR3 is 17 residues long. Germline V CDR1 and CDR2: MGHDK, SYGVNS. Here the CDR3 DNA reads TGTGCCAGCATGGTTTCCCTAGGGGACTTTATGAACACTGAAGCTTTCTTT. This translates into CASMVSLGDFMNTEAFF.

CDR3 protein: CSGGSSTDTQYF. The DNA of the CDR3 is TGCAGCGGCGGATCTAGCACAGATACGCAGTATTTT. V usage is TRBV29-1 and J usage is TRBJ2-3; D unclear. The germline V gene encodes CDR1 SQVTM and CDR2 ANQGSEA. This CDR3 contains 12 residues. Trimming left V 7 bases short and J 0 bases short, with 8 bases between.

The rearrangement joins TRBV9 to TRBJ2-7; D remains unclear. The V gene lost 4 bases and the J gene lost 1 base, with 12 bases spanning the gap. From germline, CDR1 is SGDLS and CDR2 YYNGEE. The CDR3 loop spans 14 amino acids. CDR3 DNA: TGTGCCAGCAGCCCGCGACATCAGTCCTACGAGCAGTACTTC. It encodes CASSPRHQSYEQYF.

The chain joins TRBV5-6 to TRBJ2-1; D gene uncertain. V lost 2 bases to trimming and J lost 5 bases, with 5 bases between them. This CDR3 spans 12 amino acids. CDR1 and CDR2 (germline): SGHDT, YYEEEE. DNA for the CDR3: TGTGCCAGCAGCTTTTCGGACAATGAGCAGTTCTTC. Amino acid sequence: CASSFSDNEQFF.

CDR3 DNA sequence: TGTGCCAGCAGCGACGGGATTTATGCTGAAGCTTTCTTT. It translates to CASSDGIYAEAFF. This chain joins TRBV6-6 and TRBJ1-1; D is ambiguous. CDR1 and CDR2 (germline): MNHNY, SVGAGI (reference sequence). The V and J ends lost 6 bases and 6 bases respectively, with 14 bases between them. This CDR3 comprises 13 residues.

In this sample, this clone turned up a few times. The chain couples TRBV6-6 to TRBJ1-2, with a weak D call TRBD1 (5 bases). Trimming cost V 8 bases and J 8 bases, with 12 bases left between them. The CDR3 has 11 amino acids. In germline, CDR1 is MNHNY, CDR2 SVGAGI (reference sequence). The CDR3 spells CASHPSGGYTF. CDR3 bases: TGTGCCAGCCACCCTTCAGGGGGCTACACCTTC.

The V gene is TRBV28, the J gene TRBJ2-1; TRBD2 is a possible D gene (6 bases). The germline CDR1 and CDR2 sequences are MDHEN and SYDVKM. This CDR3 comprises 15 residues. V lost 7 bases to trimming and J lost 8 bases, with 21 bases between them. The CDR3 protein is CASIAEAGSPDEQFF. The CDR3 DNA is TGTGCCAGCATCGCGGAGGCGGGATCTCCGGATGAGCAGTTCTTC.

The CDR3 sequence is CASSDGGPNQPQHF. CDR3 sequence (DNA): TGTGCCAGCAGTGATGGGGGCCCGAATCAGCCCCAGCATTTT. The chain is built from TRBV2 and TRBJ1-5; a weak D match, TRBD1 (6 bases). The CDR3 sequence is 14 residues long. Germline CDR1 is SNHLY and CDR2 is FYNNEI. V was trimmed by 3 bases and J by 4 bases, leaving 10 bases between them.

CDR3 sequence reads: CASSLTGMVNEQFF. The CDR3 nucleotides read TGTGCCAGCAGTTTAACCGGGATGGTCAATGAGCAGTTCTTC. This chain uses TRBV27 with TRBJ2-1; D might be TRBD2 (5 bases). The V gene's germline CDR1 is MNHEY and CDR2 SMNVEV (reference sequence). The CDR3 consists of 14 residues. Trimming cost V 2 bases and J 6 bases, with 11 bases left between them.

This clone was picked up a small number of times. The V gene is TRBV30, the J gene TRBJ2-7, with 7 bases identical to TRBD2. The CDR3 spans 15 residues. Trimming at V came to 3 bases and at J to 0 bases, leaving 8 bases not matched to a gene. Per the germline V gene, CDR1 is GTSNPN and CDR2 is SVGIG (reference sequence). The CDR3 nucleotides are TGTGCCTGGAGAACACCCGGGAGGTTCTCCTACGAGCAGTACTTC. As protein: CAWRTPGRFSYEQYF.

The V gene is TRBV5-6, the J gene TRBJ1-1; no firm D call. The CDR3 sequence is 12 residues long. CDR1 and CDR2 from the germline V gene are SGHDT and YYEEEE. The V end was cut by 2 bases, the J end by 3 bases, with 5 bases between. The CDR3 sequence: CASSFSDTEAFF. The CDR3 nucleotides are TGTGCCAGCAGCTTTAGCGACACTGAAGCTTTCTTT.

CDR3 DNA sequence: TGTGCCAGTAGTAGGGATGGGGAGAAAACTGAAGCTTTCTTT. It encodes CASSRDGEKTEAFF. This rearrangement joins TRBV19 to TRBJ1-1, with D uncertain. The V and J ends lost 4 bases and 5 bases respectively, with 14 bases between them. Per germline, CDR1 LNHDA and CDR2 SQIVND (reference sequence). The CDR3 runs 14 residues.

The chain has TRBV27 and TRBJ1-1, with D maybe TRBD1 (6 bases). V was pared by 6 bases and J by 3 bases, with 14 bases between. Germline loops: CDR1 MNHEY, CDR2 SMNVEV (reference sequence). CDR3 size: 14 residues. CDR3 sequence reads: CASRLQGGDTEAFF. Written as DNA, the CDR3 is TGTGCCAGCAGATTACAGGGTGGTGACACTGAAGCTTTCTTT.